A single sample is the source of the 16 T cell receptor beta chains below, sequenced in a study of OX40 agonist ivuxolimab in advanced cancers. Clones were read by immunoSEQ multiplex PCR, and TCRdb kept only the in-frame ones, dropping some. The data hold about 58,000 clones, with about 82% observed a single time. Here the sequenced sample was CD4+ or CD8+ T cells sorted from blood, taken in a trial of the OX40 agonist ivuxolimab. The receptors derive from an adult with an advanced solid tumor such as melanoma, head and neck, liver or kidney cancer.

The chain is built from TRBV7-9 and TRBJ1-6, with 7 bases aligning to TRBD1. V dropped 3 bases and J dropped 10; count of bases not matched to a gene: 9. Germline lookup yields CDR1 SEHNR and CDR2 FQNEAQ (reference sequence). CDR3 length: 15 residues. For the CDR3, the DNA is TGTGCCAGCAGCTTTCGACAGGGATCCGGATCACCCCTCCACTTT. Translated, it gives CASSFRQGSGSPLHF.

The chain carries TRBV30 and TRBJ1-3, with D hard to call. CDR1 and CDR2 from the germline V gene are GTSNPN and SVGIG (reference sequence). V was shortened by 4 bases and J by 0 bases, with 4 bases between the two germline ends. There are 12 residues in the CDR3. The CDR3 loop is CAWTSSGNTIYF. The DNA of the CDR3 is TGTGCCTGGACTTCCTCTGGAAACACCATATATTTT.

The chain combines TRBV18 with TRBJ2-3, with TRBD2 as a possible D gene (6 bases). CDR3 length: 14 amino acids. V dropped 6 bases and J dropped 2 bases, with 12 bases sitting between them. Germline values: CDR1 KGHSH, CDR2 LQKENI. The CDR3 DNA follows: TGTGCCAGCTCCCCCCCGGGGGTCACAGATACGCAGTATTTT. As protein: CASSPPGVTDTQYF.

The chain has TRBV5-1 and TRBJ2-3; D may match TRBD1 or TRBD2 (6 bases each). CDR1 SGHRS and CDR2 YFSETQ come from the germline V gene. Trimming took off 2 bases at V and 0 bases at J, with 13 bases between the two ends. CDR3 length: 16 residues. This chain's CDR3 is CASSFGGHRSTDTQYF. CDR3 bases: TGCGCCAGCAGCTTTGGGGGGCATCGTAGCACAGATACGCAGTATTTT.

The chain carries TRBV11-2 and TRBJ1-1; D remains unclear. Trimming stripped 8 bases from V and 1 base from J, with 8 bases between. The CDR3 covers 12 residues. CDR1 and CDR2 from the germline V gene are SGHAT and FQNNGV. CDR3 nucleotide sequence: TGTGCCAGCCAGGCGGGGAACACTGAAGCTTTCTTT. Amino acids: CASQAGNTEAFF.

V usage is TRBV30 and J usage is TRBJ2-5; no clear D gene. Trimming took 0 bases from V and 5 from J, leaving 10 bases between them. This CDR3 is built from 13 residues. Germline-derived CDR1 and CDR2 are GTSNPN and SVGIG (reference sequence). CDR3 sequence reads: CAWSVNSFETQYF. The CDR3, as DNA: TGTGCCTGGAGTGTGAACAGTTTCGAGACCCAGTACTTC.

This chain uses TRBV18 with TRBJ2-3; D is undetermined. Germline V gene sequence: CDR1 KGHSH, CDR2 LQKENI. V was shortened by 0 bases and J by 2 bases, with 9 bases between the two germline ends. The CDR3 is 15 amino acids. Here the CDR3 reads CASSPPWGTTDTQYF. The CDR3, as DNA: TGTGCCAGCTCACCACCCTGGGGAACCACAGATACGCAGTATTTT.

The rearrangement uses TRBV2 and TRBJ1-1, with D unresolved. The germline CDR1 and CDR2 sequences are SNHLY and FYNNEI. With 7 bases removed from V and 4 bases from J, the gap between germline ends came to 19 bases. The CDR3 has 15 amino acids. This chain's CDR3 is CASIPPKLQGTEAFF. The CDR3 DNA is TGTGCCAGCATTCCCCCTAAGTTACAAGGCACTGAAGCTTTCTTT.

J is TRBJ1-4 and V is TRBV5-4; unclear D gene. This CDR3 region has 14 residues. Germline loops: CDR1 SGHNT, CDR2 YYREEE (reference sequence). Between the trimmed V and J ends, which lost 4 bases and 7 bases, there was a span of 14 bases. The CDR3, as DNA: TGTGCCAGCAGCCCCCGGGCGACACCTGAAAAACTGTTTTTT. This gives the protein CASSPRATPEKLFF. The full variable domain, in which reference TRBV5-4 and TRBJ1-4 provide the parts outside the CDR3, is ETGVTQSPTHLIKTRGQQVTLRCSSQSGHNTVSWYQQALGQGPQFIFQYYREEENGRGNFPPRFSGLQFPNYSSELNVNALELDDSALYLCASSPRATPEKLFFGSGTQLSVL.

The chain couples TRBV6-1 to TRBJ1-1; 7 bases line up with TRBD1. Germline CDR1 and CDR2: MNHNS and SASEGT. CDR3 length: 15 amino acids. With 5 bases clipped from V and 1 base from J, the junction kept 7 bases outside the gene matches. The CDR3 DNA reads as TGTGCCAGCAGTCTCCGGGGACAGACGAACACTGAAGCTTTCTTT. It yields the protein CASSLRGQTNTEAFF.

This rearrangement joins TRBV19 to TRBJ1-4, with TRBD1 matching over 10 bases. This CDR3 has 16 residues. Trimming removed 5 bases from V and 10 bases from J; junction bases left unmatched: 13. Germline lookup yields CDR1 LNHDA and CDR2 SQIVND (reference sequence). The CDR3 sequence is CASSVLIRTGGGKLFF. The CDR3 region has the DNA TGTGCCAGTAGTGTCCTAATCCGGACAGGGGGTGGAAAACTGTTTTTT. The whole variable domain, filled in from reference TRBV19 and TRBJ1-4, reads DGGITQSPKYLFRKEGQNVTLSCEQNLNHDAMYWYRQDPGQGLRLIYYSQIVNDFQKGDIAEGYSVSREKKESFPLTVTSAQKNPTAFYLCASSVLIRTGGGKLFFGSGTQLSVL.

The chain carries TRBV5-1 and TRBJ1-4; no reliable D call. This CDR3 contains 18 residues. The V gene's germline CDR1 is SGHRS and CDR2 YFSETQ. V gave up 5 bases and J gave up 0 bases, with 20 bases separating them. CDR3 DNA sequence: TGCGCCAGCAGTACTGTTACACGGTCCTTTGCAACTAATGAAAAACTGTTTTTT. This gives the protein CASSTVTRSFATNEKLFF.

V and J are TRBV5-1 and TRBJ2-7, with 9 nucleotides matching TRBD2. Germline CDR1 SGHRS, CDR2 YFSETQ. The V gene end was trimmed by 0 bases and the J gene end by 3 bases; junction bases not matched to a gene: 7. The CDR3 has 16 amino acids. This CDR3 reads CASSLGAAGGLYEQYF. The DNA for the CDR3 is TGCGCCAGCAGCTTGGGCGCAGCGGGGGGCCTCTACGAGCAGTACTTC.

The rearrangement uses TRBV19 and TRBJ2-7; 10 bases are a match to TRBD1. CDR1 is LNHDA, CDR2 SQIVND, per germline (reference sequence). V trimming: 3 bases; J trimming: 2 bases; junction bases outside the gene matches: 4. The CDR3 contains 15 residues. Here the CDR3 DNA reads TGTGCCAGTAGTATTCAGACAGGGGGCCCCTACGAGCAGTACTTC. It codes for CASSIQTGGPYEQYF.

The chain couples TRBV11-2 to TRBJ2-1; TRBD1 is a possible D gene (7 bases). Trimming took 8 bases from V and 6 from J, leaving 14 bases between them. The CDR3 length is 13 residues. The V gene's germline CDR1 is SGHAT and CDR2 FQNNGV. This CDR3 reads CASRQGGGNEQFF. CDR3 in DNA: TGTGCCAGCCGACAGGGAGGCGGCAATGAGCAGTTCTTC.

The CDR3 loop is CASSELRDSPLHF. In DNA form, the CDR3 reads TGTGCCAGCAGTGAATTGAGGGACTCACCCCTCCACTTT. V is TRBV25-1 and J is TRBJ1-6; the D gene is possibly TRBD1 (5 bases). V lost 1 base to trimming and J lost 10 bases, with 8 bases between them. The CDR3 is 13 amino acids. CDR1 is MGHDK and CDR2 is SYGVNS in the germline V gene.